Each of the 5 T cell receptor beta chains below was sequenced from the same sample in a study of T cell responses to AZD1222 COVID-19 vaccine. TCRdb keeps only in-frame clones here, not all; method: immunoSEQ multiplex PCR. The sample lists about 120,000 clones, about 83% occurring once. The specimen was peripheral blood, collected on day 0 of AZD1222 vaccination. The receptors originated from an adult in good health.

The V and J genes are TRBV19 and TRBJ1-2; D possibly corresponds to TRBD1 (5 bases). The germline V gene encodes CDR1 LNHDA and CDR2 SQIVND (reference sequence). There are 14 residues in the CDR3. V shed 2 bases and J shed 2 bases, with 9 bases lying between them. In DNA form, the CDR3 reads TGTGCCAGTAGTATAAATTGGGGGAACTATGGCTACACCTTC. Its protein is CASSINWGNYGYTF. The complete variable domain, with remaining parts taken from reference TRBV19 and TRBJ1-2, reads DGGITQSPKYLFRKEGQNVTLSCEQNLNHDAMYWYRQDPGQGLRLIYYSQIVNDFQKGDIAEGYSVSREKKESFPLTVTSAQKNPTAFYLCASSINWGNYGYTFGSGTRLTVV.

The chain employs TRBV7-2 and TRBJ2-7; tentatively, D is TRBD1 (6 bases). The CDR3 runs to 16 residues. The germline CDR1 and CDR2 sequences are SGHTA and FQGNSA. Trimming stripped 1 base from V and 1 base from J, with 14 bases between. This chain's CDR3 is CASSLVSGTSSYEQYF. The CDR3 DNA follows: TGTGCCAGCAGCTTAGTATCCGGGACAAGTTCCTACGAGCAGTACTTC.

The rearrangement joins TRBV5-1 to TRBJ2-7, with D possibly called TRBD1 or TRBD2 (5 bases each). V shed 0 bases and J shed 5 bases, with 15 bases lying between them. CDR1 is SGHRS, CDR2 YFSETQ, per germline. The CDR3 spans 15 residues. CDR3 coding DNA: TGCGCCAGCAGCTTGGAAACAGGAGGTAACCACGAGCAGTACTTC. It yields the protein CASSLETGGNHEQYF.

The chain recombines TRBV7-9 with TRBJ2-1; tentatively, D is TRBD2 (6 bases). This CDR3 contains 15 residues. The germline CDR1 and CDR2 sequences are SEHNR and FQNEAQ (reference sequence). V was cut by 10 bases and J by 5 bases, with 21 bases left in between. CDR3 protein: CATRPRGPSDNEQFF. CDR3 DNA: TGTGCCACCCGCCCGCGGGGACCCAGCGACAATGAGCAGTTCTTC.

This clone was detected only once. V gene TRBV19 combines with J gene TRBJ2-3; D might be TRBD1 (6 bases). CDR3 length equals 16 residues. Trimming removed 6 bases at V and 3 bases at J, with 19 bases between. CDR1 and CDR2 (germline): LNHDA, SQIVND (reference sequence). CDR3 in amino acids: CASSTTLGGWTDTQYF. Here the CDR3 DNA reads TGTGCCAGTAGCACAACATTAGGGGGTTGGACAGATACGCAGTATTTT.